This T cell receptor beta chain was recorded in a study of neurological immune-mediated disorders. The study built unsorted libraries from 2 million PBMCs kept at -80 C. MiXCR, run by TCRdb on the 5' RACE reads, gives a single entry per CDR3 protein. The sample yields tens of thousands of distinct CDR3 sequences, 5% to 5.5% seen once. The germline gives CDR1 LGHDT, CDR2 YNNKEL (reference sequence). CDR3 length: 14 residues. With 3 bases removed from V and 1 base from J, the gap between germline ends came to 7 bases. This clonotype was detected ten times or more. The sequence derives from a woman aged 30 to 39 with multiple sclerosis. The sample consisted of PBMCs. The chain has TRBV3-1 and TRBJ1-5; D gene uncertain. The CDR3 DNA is TGTGCCAGCAGCCACTCCGGGAGCAATCAGCCCCAGCATTTT. This gives the protein CASSHSGSNQPQHF.